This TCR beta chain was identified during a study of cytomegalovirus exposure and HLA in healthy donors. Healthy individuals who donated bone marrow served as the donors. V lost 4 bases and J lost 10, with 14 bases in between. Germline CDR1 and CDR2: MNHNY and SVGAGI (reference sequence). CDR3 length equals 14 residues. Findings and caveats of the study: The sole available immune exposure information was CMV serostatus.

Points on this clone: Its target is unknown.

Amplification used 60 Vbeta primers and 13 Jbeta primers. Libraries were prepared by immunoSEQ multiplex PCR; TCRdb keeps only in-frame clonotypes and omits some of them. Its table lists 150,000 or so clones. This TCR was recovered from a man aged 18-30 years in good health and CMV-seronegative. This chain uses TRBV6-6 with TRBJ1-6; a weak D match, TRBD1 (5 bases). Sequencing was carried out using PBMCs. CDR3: CASSSPASGSPLHF. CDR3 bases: TGTGCCAGCAGTTCCCCGGCCTCAGGGTCACCCCTCCACTTT.